This entry is about one T cell receptor (beta chain). Germline is not matched at one junction end, which may reflect a read error. The source of the sample is a study of Ad26.COV2.S vaccination and SARS-CoV-2 variants. Study context: Ad26.COV2.S shots went into the muscle once or twice, 56 days apart.

Germline loops: CDR1 SSHAT, CDR2 FNYEAQ (reference sequence). The CDR3 loop spans 15 amino acids. Sequencing used immunoSEQ multiplex PCR; TCRdb keeps in-frame clones, though not all of them. The table has about 350,000 clones, 80% to 90% seen once. Treatment described: roughly 20 received Ad26.COV2.S at low or high dose, single or two shots; about 5 received placebo; per-sample allocation not given. On day 63 after the first injection, vaccine and placebo recipients gave samples. This receptor was obtained from a person between 18 and 59 years old who received the Ad26.COV2.S COVID-19 vaccine or a placebo. The genes are TRBV7-7 and TRBJ2-2, with 9 positions matching TRBD1. The sequencing here drew on peripheral blood, taken in a trial of Ad26.COV2.S vaccine versus placebo. The CDR3, as DNA: TGTGCTAGCAGCCCCGGGACAGGGATCACCGGGGAGCTGTTTTTT. Translation gives CASSPGTGITGELFF. Complete variable domain (other parts from reference TRBV7-7 and TRBJ2-2): GAGVSQSPRYKVTKRGQDVTLRCDPISSHATLYWYQQALGQGPEFLTYFNYEAQPDKSGLPSDRFSAERPEGSISTLTIQRTEQRDSAMYRCASSPGTGITGELFFGEGSRLTVL.